These T cell receptor beta chains were read from a single sample in a study of blood T cell repertoires in COVID-19. Clones were read by immunoSEQ multiplex PCR, and TCRdb kept only the in-frame ones, dropping some. The sample has roughly 160,000 clones, roughly 84% seen once. The sample consisted of PBMCs or T cells enriched from blood (not recorded which). The receptors originated from an older woman who had recovered from COVID-19. The CDR3 runs from the conserved cysteine through the conserved F or W. Fields, in order: V gene, J gene, clone size, D gene, CDR3 DNA, CDR3 protein. A D gene is named only where the DNA matches it firmly. Only part of the rows carry a size: once, few, many, or a class if the clone is expanded.

>TRBV6-6|TRBJ1-1|-|TRBD1
TGTGCCAGCAGGCCCGGACAGGGGTTCACTGAAGCTTTCTTT
CASRPGQGFTEAFF
>TRBV5-5|TRBJ2-1|-|TRBD2
TGTGCCAGCAGCTTGGAACACTACGGGACTAGCGGGGGGGCCCAGCAGTTCTTC
CASSLEHYGTSGGAQQFF
>TRBV7-2|TRBJ2-1|-|TRBD1
TGTGCCAGCAGCCAAGGGACAGCCTACAATGAGCAGTTCTTC
CASSQGTAYNEQFF
>TRBV21-1|TRBJ2-3|-|-
TGTGCCAGCAGCGCGATCCCAGGGGATGACAGGGACCCCACAGATACGCAGTATTTT
CASSAIPGDDRDPTDTQYF
>TRBV10-3|TRBJ2-2|-|TRBD1
TGTGCCACCCGGACAGGGGGGAACACCGGGGAGCTGTTTTTT
CATRTGGNTGELFF
>TRBV6-5|TRBJ1-6|once|TRBD1
TGTGCCAGCATCCCAGACAGGGTGAAATCACCCCTCCACTTT
CASIPDRVKSPLHF
>TRBV7-9|TRBJ1-1|few|-
TGTGCCAGCAGCCCGCAAGGAGGGAACACTGAAGCTTTCTTT
CASSPQGGNTEAFF
>TRBV29-1|TRBJ1-2|-|-
TGCAGCGTTGTAATCGGGGGTAATTACACCTTC
CSVVIGGNYTF
>TRBV7-3|TRBJ1-1|-|-
TGTGCCAGCAGCTTAGAACAGGGAAGGGAGGCTTTCTTT
CASSLEQGREAFF
>TRBV5-1|TRBJ2-5|-|TRBD1
TGCGCCAGCCGCCTGTGGGGACAGGAGCAAGAGACCCAGTACTTC
CASRLWGQEQETQYF
>TRBV7-8|TRBJ1-4|-|-
TGTGCCAGCAGCTTAACAGACCCTGCAACTAATGAAAAACTGTTTTTT
CASSLTDPATNEKLFF
>TRBV7-9|TRBJ2-7|-|TRBD2
TGTGCCAGCAGCCGATCCCTTAGCGGGAATACCTACGAGCAGTACTTC
CASSRSLSGNTYEQYF
>TRBV18|TRBJ2-7|once|-
TGTGCCAGCTCACGTGTAAGGGGTCTCTACGAGCAGTACTTC
CASSRVRGLYEQYF
>TRBV21-1|TRBJ1-5|-|-
TGTGCCAGCAGCAAAGACGTTTCCGTGGCGGGGGCAGGCAATCAGCCCCAGCATTTT
CASSKDVSVAGAGNQPQHF
>TRBV4-2|TRBJ2-7|-|TRBD1
TGTGCCAGCAGCCAGGCCGGGACAGACACCGAGCAGTACTTC
CASSQAGTDTEQYF
>TRBV30|TRBJ1-2|-|-
TGTGCCTGGACTAACAGGGCCGGAGGCTACACCTTC
CAWTNRAGGYTF
>TRBV11-2|TRBJ1-1|-|-
TGTGCCAGCAGCTTAGCCTTGAACACTGAAGCTTTCTTT
CASSLALNTEAFF
>TRBV18|TRBJ2-1|-|-
TGTGCCAGCTCACCACGGACTAATGAGCAGTTCTTC
CASSPRTNEQFF
>TRBV28|TRBJ2-5|-|-
TGTGCCAGCAGATCCCCTAGCCCGGCGGGGACCCAGTACTTC
CASRSPSPAGTQYF
>TRBV27|TRBJ2-2|-|TRBD2
TGTGCCAGCAGTCCCCTAGCGGGAGTCACCGGGGAGCTGTTTTTT
CASSPLAGVTGELFF
>TRBV19|TRBJ1-5|-|TRBD1
TGTGCCAGTAGTGCGCAAACAGGGGTAGCCCAGCATTTT
CASSAQTGVAQHF
>TRBV29-1|TRBJ2-1|-|TRBD1
TGCATCAAAGGGGGCGAGACCCGCAGGGGTGAGCAGTTCTTC
CIKGGETRRGEQFF
>TRBV13|TRBJ1-1|once|-
TGTGCCAGCAGCCCCCGGGGGAACACTGAAGCTTTCTTT
CASSPRGNTEAFF
>TRBV19|TRBJ1-1|-|-
TGTGCCAGTAGTATTAATCGAGACACTGAAGCTTTCTTT
CASSINRDTEAFF
>TRBV20-1|TRBJ1-1|-|-
TGCAGTGCTAGTAGGACAGCTGAAGCTTTCTTT
CSASRTAEAFF
>TRBV11-2|TRBJ2-2|-|-
TGTGCCAGCAGGCGTACCGGGGAGCTGTTTTTT
CASRRTGELFF
>TRBV4-1|TRBJ2-2|-|TRBD2
TGCGCCAGCAGCCAAGGGGTCTTTGGACTAGCGGGTCGGTTCGGCACCGGGGAGCTGTTTTTT
CASSQGVFGLAGRFGTGELFF
>TRBV6-5|TRBJ2-3|-|-
TGTGCCAGCAGTCGCCAGACTGGGGGCCGAGATACGCAGTATTTT
CASSRQTGGRDTQYF
>TRBV5-4|TRBJ2-3|once|-
TGTGCCAGCAGCTTGGCCCGGGGGACTAGCACAGATACGCAGTATTTT
CASSLARGTSTDTQYF
>TRBV10-2|TRBJ2-7|once|TRBD2
TGCGCCAGCAATCAGCGGGGGAGGTCCTACGAGCAGTACTTC
CASNQRGRSYEQYF
>TRBV9|TRBJ1-3|-|TRBD1
TGTGCCAGCAGCATTCCCGGGACAGGTCTTGGAAACACCATATATTTT
CASSIPGTGLGNTIYF
>TRBV4-1|TRBJ1-5|-|-
TGCGCCAGCAGCCATTACAGGGAGAGCAATCAGCCCCAGCATTTT
CASSHYRESNQPQHF
>TRBV19|TRBJ2-3|-|TRBD2
TGTGCCAGTAACCATACTAGCGTTTTT
CASNHTSVF
>TRBV5-4|TRBJ1-6|-|-
TGTGCCAGCAGCCCGAGGCGTGGGGGCTCCAATTCACCCCTCCACTTT
CASSPRRGGSNSPLHF
>TRBV19|TRBJ1-2|once|TRBD1
TGTGCCAGTAGCCCGGACAGGGCTTATGGCTACACCTTC
CASSPDRAYGYTF
>TRBV7-8|TRBJ2-2|once|-
TGTGCCAGCAGCCCCCGGTACGCGAACACCGGGGAGCTGTTTTTT
CASSPRYANTGELFF
>TRBV18|TRBJ2-1|-|-
TGTGCCAGCTCACCCGGATTAGCGGCACGCTCCTACAATGAGCAGTTCTTC
CASSPGLAARSYNEQFF
>TRBV6-5|TRBJ1-1|few|-
TGTGCCAGCACCCTAACCCGGCGGACTGAAGCTTTCTTT
CASTLTRRTEAFF
>TRBV6-4|TRBJ2-3|-|-
TGTGCCAGCAGTGACCGGGGCACAGATACGCAGTATTTT
CASSDRGTDTQYF
>TRBV5-1|TRBJ1-6|-|-
TGCGCCAGCAGCCCGGTCGAGGGTTATTCACCCCTCCACTTT
CASSPVEGYSPLHF
>TRBV18|TRBJ1-2|-|-
TGTGCCAGCTCACTGCGACAGGCCGGTGGCTACACCTTC
CASSLRQAGGYTF
>TRBV6-5|TRBJ2-7|-|TRBD2
TGTGCCAGCAGTAGGTACCGTGGAGCGGGAGAGCGCCAGTACTTC
CASSRYRGAGERQYF
>TRBV5-1|TRBJ2-1|-|-
TGCGCCAGCAGCTTTTTCCAGGGTTCCTACAATGAGCAGTTCTTC
CASSFFQGSYNEQFF
>TRBV6-5|TRBJ1-1|-|-
TGTGCCAGCAGTTACTCGGGCGCCCTCGTAGCTTTCTTT
CASSYSGALVAFF
>TRBV4-1|TRBJ2-2|-|TRBD2
TGCGCCAGCAGCCACCGAGTGGCTAGCGGGCCTAACACCGGGGAGCTGTTTTTT
CASSHRVASGPNTGELFF
>TRBV19|TRBJ1-5|-|-
TGTGCCAGTAGACCAAACATGGGGCGCGCTGGCAATCAGCCCCAGCATTTT
CASRPNMGRAGNQPQHF
>TRBV6-5|TRBJ1-1|-|-
TGTGCCAGCCGCTCTATCCCAGGTGGGAACACTGAAGCTTTCTTT
CASRSIPGGNTEAFF
>TRBV7-2|TRBJ2-1|-|-
TGTGCCAGCAGCTTAGTGGGGCTAGGGGAGCAGTTCTTC
CASSLVGLGEQFF